The text below deals with one T cell receptor (beta chain). This CDR3 is 14 amino acids long. The J segment lost 6 bases and the V segment lost 5 bases, leaving 9 bases of the junction unmatched. CDR1 and CDR2 from the germline V gene are DFQATT and SNEGSKA (reference sequence). TCRdb recomputed calls from the 5' RACE reads with MiXCR, one row per CDR3 protein. The data show about 44,000 distinct CDR3 sequences, about 13% seen once. This sample was included in a study of spatial heterogeneity in lung cancer. Time point denoted: sample taken at primary tumor resection. Unsorted samples of tumor, nontumor lung or frozen PBMC had their whole RNA sequenced.

Here the sequenced sample was PBMCs, taken at surgery. This receptor was obtained from a male donor with early-stage non-small cell lung cancer. The genes are TRBV20-1 and TRBJ2-1, with 8 bases lining up with TRBD2. The CDR3 loop reads CSAYRSGSGNEQFF. The DNA of the CDR3 is TGCAGTGCTTATAGAAGCGGGAGCGGCAATGAGCAGTTCTTC.